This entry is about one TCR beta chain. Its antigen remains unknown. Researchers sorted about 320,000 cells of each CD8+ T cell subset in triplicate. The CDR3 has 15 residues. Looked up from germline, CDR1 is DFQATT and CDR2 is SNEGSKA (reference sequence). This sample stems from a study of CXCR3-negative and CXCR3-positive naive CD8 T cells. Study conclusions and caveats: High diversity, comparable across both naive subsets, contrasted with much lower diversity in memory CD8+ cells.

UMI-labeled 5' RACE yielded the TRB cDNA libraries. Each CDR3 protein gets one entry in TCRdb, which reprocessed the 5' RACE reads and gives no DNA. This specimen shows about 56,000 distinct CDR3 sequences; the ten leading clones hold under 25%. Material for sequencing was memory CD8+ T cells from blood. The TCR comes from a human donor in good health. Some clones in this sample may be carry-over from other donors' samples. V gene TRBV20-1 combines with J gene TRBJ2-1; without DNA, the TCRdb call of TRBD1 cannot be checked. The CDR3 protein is CSARSGGLTYNEQFF.